This T cell receptor (beta chain) was profiled in a study of blood T cell repertoires in COVID-19. Produced via immunoSEQ multiplex PCR; TCRdb's table is partial and in-frame only. Found here are approximately 250,000 clones, around 90% of them singletons; the top ten hold 2% to 2.5%. CDR1 is LNHDA, CDR2 SQIVND, per germline (reference sequence). The CDR3 totals 14 residues. V was pared by 5 bases and J by 3 bases, with 4 bases of the junction left unmatched. The sequence was obtained from a woman aged 55-70 years in a cohort exposed to, infected with or recovered from COVID-19 (not recorded which). Sequences were obtained from PBMCs or T cells enriched from blood (not recorded which). The chain links TRBV19 to TRBJ2-3, with 8 bases that match TRBD1. CDR3: CASSVRTGTDTQYF. CDR3 sequence (DNA): TGTGCCAGTAGTGTTCGGACAGGGACAGATACGCAGTATTTT.